This T cell receptor beta chain was captured in a study of CD8 T cells in Susac syndrome. V gave up 4 bases and J gave up 3 bases, with 12 bases separating them. This CDR3 has 14 residues. Germline assignment: CDR1 LGHNA and CDR2 YNFKEQ. TCR beta sequences were obtained from blood CD8+ and CD4+ T cells. Those who served as multiple sclerosis controls were treatment-naive patients with stable or active relapsing-remitting disease. With random hexamers, reverse transcription was performed on about 0.5 to 1 ug of RNA. Amplification of TCR beta CDR3 spanned 54 Vbeta and 13 Jbeta via immunoSEQ multiplex PCR. A single record per CDR3 protein comes from TCRdb applying MiXCR to the immunoSEQ multiplex PCR reads. Of some 220,000 distinct CDR3 sequences in the sample, about 95% are singletons; the top ten hold less than 0.095%.

This sequence joins TRBV4-2 and TRBJ1-2, with a tentative D call TRBD1 (5 bases). The sequence was obtained from a human donor with multiple sclerosis. The sequenced sample consisted of CD4+ T cells from PBMCs. This CDR3 is CASSPRQNYYGYTF. In DNA, the CDR3 is TGTGCCAGCAGCCCCCGACAGAACTACTATGGCTACACCTTC.